The 20 T cell receptor beta chains given below trace back to one sample, sequenced in a study of patients and donors after allogeneic stem cell transplantation. MiXCR, run by TCRdb on the RT-PCR reads, gives a single entry per CDR3 protein. The sample lists about 230,000 distinct CDR3 sequences, roughly 13% occurring once. Sequences were obtained from blood, either unsorted or a sorted T cell fraction (not recorded which). The receptors were gathered from a human donor who was either an allogeneic HSCT recipient or a stem cell or donor lymphocyte infusion donor (not recorded which). It is not recorded whose cells these are; they may come from a transplant donor.

CDR3 DNA: TGCAGTGCTAGAGATCCAGGGCTAAGCTCCTACGAGCAGTACTTC. Amino acid sequence: CSARDPGLSSYEQYF. J is TRBJ2-7 and V is TRBV20-1; D might be TRBD1 (5 bases). This CDR3 has 15 amino acids. The germline V and J ends were trimmed by 0 bases and 0 bases, with 12 bases remaining between them. Germline lookup yields CDR1 DFQATT and CDR2 SNEGSKA (reference sequence).

This chain connects TRBV7-8 to TRBJ2-1, with 8 bases fitting TRBD2. Germline V gives CDR1 SGHVS, CDR2 FQNEAQ. The CDR3 runs to 19 residues. With V trimmed by 5 bases and J by 6 bases, 21 bases remained unmatched. The CDR3 spells CASSRRVAGGPLLGNEQFF. The DNA for the CDR3 is TGTGCCAGCAGCAGACGGGTGGCGGGGGGTCCCTTATTAGGCAATGAGCAGTTCTTC. The whole variable domain, filled in from reference TRBV7-8 and TRBJ2-1, reads GAGVSQSPRYKVAKRGQDVALRCDPISGHVSLFWYQQALGQGPEFLTYFQNEAQLDKSGLPSDRFFAERPEGSVSTLKIQRTQQEDSAVYLCASSRRVAGGPLLGNEQFFGPGTRLTVL.

This clonotype occurred a few times. The rearrangement joins TRBV30 to TRBJ1-6; 7 bases match TRBD1. The CDR3 contains 13 residues. Losses at the gene ends were 5 bases for V and 5 bases for J; bases not matched to a gene: 3. CDR1 and CDR2 (germline): GTSNPN, SVGIG (reference sequence). The CDR3 bases are TGTGCCTGGGTACAGGGGAATAATTCACCCCTCCACTTT. Its protein is CAWVQGNNSPLHF.

This clonotype was counted only a few times. This chain connects TRBV9 to TRBJ1-1, with TRBD1 identical over 10 bases. The ends lost 3 bases at V and 1 base at J; junction bases unmatched: 3. CDR3 size: 15 residues. Germline V gene sequence: CDR1 SGDLS, CDR2 YYNGEE. The CDR3 coding sequence is TGTGCCAGCAGCGGAGGGGACAGGGGGAACACTGAAGCTTTCTTT. This translates into CASSGGDRGNTEAFF.

The V call is TRBV2, the J call TRBJ2-3; D may be TRBD1 or TRBD2 (5 bases each). Germline CDR1 SNHLY, CDR2 FYNNEI. The length of the CDR3 is 16 residues. Trimming took off 2 bases at V and 0 bases at J, with 12 bases between the two ends. This chain's CDR3 is CASSEYGGESTDTQYF. The CDR3 DNA reads as TGTGCCAGCAGTGAATATGGGGGTGAGAGCACAGATACGCAGTATTTT.

The chain employs TRBV7-9 and TRBJ1-1; perhaps TRBD1 as D (6 bases). Germline V gives CDR1 SEHNR, CDR2 FQNEAQ (reference sequence). This CDR3 spans 14 amino acids. The V and J ends lost 2 bases and 6 bases respectively, with 13 bases between them. In DNA form, the CDR3 reads TGTGCCAGCAGCTTAAATATCAGGGGCTCTGAAGCTTTCTTT. Encoded protein: CASSLNIRGSEAFF.

This clonotype was seen a few times. V usage is TRBV5-4 and J usage is TRBJ2-5; TRBD2 agrees at 12 bases. This CDR3 has 17 residues. The J segment lost 5 bases and the V segment lost 0 bases, leaving 8 bases of the junction unmatched. Germline V gives CDR1 SGHNT, CDR2 YYREEE (reference sequence). The CDR3 protein is CASSLGTSGMGGETQYF. The DNA for the CDR3 is TGTGCCAGCAGCTTGGGGACTAGCGGGATGGGTGGGGAGACCCAGTACTTC.

This clonotype was seen only a few times. The chain employs TRBV7-8 and TRBJ2-3; 7 positions match TRBD2. Germline CDR1 reads SGHVS; CDR2 reads FQNEAQ. V gave up 5 bases and J gave up 0 bases; unmatched junction bases: 11. There are 17 residues in the CDR3. The DNA for the CDR3 is TGTGCCAGCAGCGCTGGGGGGGTTTGGGGTAGCACAGATACGCAGTATTTT. This sequence encodes CASSAGGVWGSTDTQYF.

This clonotype has a count of ten or more. V gene TRBV5-5 combines with J gene TRBJ1-2; no clear D gene. Germline V gene lookup returns CDR1 SGHKS and CDR2 YYEKEE (reference sequence). V was shortened by 3 bases and J by 4 bases, with 7 bases between the two germline ends. This CDR3 comprises 12 residues. Written as DNA, the CDR3 is TGTGCCAGCAGCTCTGCTGGCTATGGCTACACCTTC. Protein product: CASSSAGYGYTF.

This clonotype was seen more than once but under ten times. The chain employs TRBV27 and TRBJ2-7, with TRBD2 matching 8 bases. The germline CDR1 and CDR2 sequences are MNHEY and SMNVEV (reference sequence). J was trimmed by 4 bases and V by 3 bases; bases with no gene match: 5. The CDR3 covers 14 residues. The CDR3 loop is CASSLSGGPYEQYF. The CDR3 DNA reads as TGTGCCAGCAGTTTGTCGGGAGGGCCTTACGAGCAGTACTTC.

This clonotype was seen a few times. The genes are TRBV20-1 and TRBJ2-1; the D is unclear. This CDR3 has 13 amino acids. Germline V CDR1 and CDR2: DFQATT, SNEGSKA (reference sequence). Between the trimmed V and J ends, which lost 1 base and 2 bases, there was a span of 6 bases. The CDR3 DNA sequence: TGCAGTGCTAGAGGCGTGACCTACAATGAGCAGTTCTTC. This encodes CSARGVTYNEQFF.

The J gene is TRBJ2-1, the V gene TRBV29-1; 11 bases align to TRBD1. Looked up from germline, CDR1 is SQVTM and CDR2 is ANQGSEA. Germline trimming cut 7 bases from V and 0 bases from J; bases unmatched to any gene: 2. The CDR3 totals 14 residues. CDR3 sequence reads: CSGGTGGSYNEQFF. The CDR3 DNA is TGCAGCGGGGGGACAGGGGGCTCCTACAATGAGCAGTTCTTC.

V is TRBV19 and J is TRBJ2-7, with 7 bases fitting TRBD1. V gave up 5 bases and J gave up 6 bases; unmatched junction bases: 10. Germline V lookup: CDR1 LNHDA, CDR2 SQIVND (reference sequence). The CDR3 sequence is 14 residues long. The DNA of the CDR3 is TGTGCCAGTAGTCACAGGGGATCACGGGGCGAGCAGTACTTC. Residues: CASSHRGSRGEQYF.

Ten or more counts support this clonotype. The V gene is TRBV4-2, the J gene TRBJ1-2; a weak D match, TRBD1 (5 bases). V lost 0 bases, J lost 2 bases, and 10 bases lay in between. Germline CDR1 is LGHNA and CDR2 is YNFKEQ. This CDR3 contains 15 residues. The CDR3: CASSQDVQGNYGYTF. Written as DNA, the CDR3 is TGTGCCAGCAGCCAAGATGTGCAGGGAAACTATGGCTACACCTTC.

The chain combines TRBV6-2 or TRBV6-3 with TRBJ1-2; D is unresolved. The V end was cut by 4 bases, the J end by 4 bases, with 10 bases between. The germline V gene encodes CDR1 MNHEY and CDR2 SVGEGT. The CDR3 consists of 13 residues. The CDR3 region is CASSLRAGYGYTF. The CDR3 coding sequence is TGTGCCAGCAGTTTACGGGCAGGCTATGGCTACACCTTC.

This clonotype was found many times. Written as DNA, the CDR3 is TGTGCCTGGAGGACGCCGACTTACGAGCAGTACTTC. Amino acids: CAWRTPTYEQYF. This chain links TRBV30 with TRBJ2-7; D not resolved. The V gene lost 3 bases and the J gene lost 4 bases, with 10 bases spanning the gap. CDR3 length: 12 residues. The germline CDR1 and CDR2 sequences are GTSNPN and SVGIG (reference sequence).

This clonotype was seen many times. This chain uses TRBV20-1 with TRBJ1-2; no definite D call. The CDR3 loop spans 14 amino acids. From germline, CDR1 is DFQATT and CDR2 SNEGSKA (reference sequence). Trimming cost V 2 bases and J 7 bases, with 17 bases left between them. The CDR3 DNA follows: TGCAGTGCTAGAAGTGAGGGAGGAACTGGTGGCTACACCTTC. The encoded protein is CSARSEGGTGGYTF.

This clonotype was picked up a small number of times. The CDR3: CASSSGMNTEAFF. In DNA, the CDR3 is TGCGCCAGCAGCTCCGGGATGAACACTGAAGCTTTCTTT. This chain uses TRBV5-1 with TRBJ1-1; D not resolved. Trimming took 3 bases from V and 0 from J, leaving 6 bases between them. This CDR3 has 13 amino acids. Germline loops: CDR1 SGHRS, CDR2 YFSETQ.

This clonotype was seen more than once but under ten times. The chain employs TRBV28 and TRBJ2-7, with 8 positions matching TRBD1. CDR1 is MDHEN and CDR2 is SYDVKM in the germline V gene. V gave up 4 bases and J gave up 3 bases; unmatched junction bases: 8. The CDR3 loop spans 15 amino acids. The CDR3, as DNA: TGTGCCAGCAGTTCGCCTCAAGGACAGGGCTACGAGCAGTACTTC. Translation gives CASSSPQGQGYEQYF.

The chain has TRBV2 and TRBJ2-7; perhaps TRBD2 as D (5 bases). The V and J ends lost 6 bases and 0 bases respectively, with 9 bases between them. Germline V gene lookup returns CDR1 SNHLY and CDR2 FYNNEI. This CDR3 region has 13 residues. CDR3 amino acids: CASRADYSYEQYF. Written as DNA, the CDR3 is TGTGCCAGCAGGGCCGACTACTCCTACGAGCAGTACTTC. Together with reference TRBV2 and TRBJ2-7, the CDR3 gives the full variable domain: EPEVTQTPSHQVTQMGQEVILRCVPISNHLYFYWYRQILGQKVEFLVSFYNNEISEKSEIFDDQFSVERPDGSNFTLKIRSTKLEDSAMYFCASRADYSYEQYFGPGTRLTVT.